What follows is one TCR beta chain and its context. This specimen comes from a study of control samples from healthy donors and cancer patients. The V end lost 4 bases, the J end lost 2 bases, and 8 bases lay between the germline ends. CDR3 length: 13 residues. The V gene's germline CDR1 is LNHDA and CDR2 SQIVND (reference sequence). Here immunoSEQ multiplex PCR was the method, and the copy in TCRdb shows in-frame clones only, minus some. The profile covers 150,000 or so clones, with roughly 94% appearing a single time and about 5.6% taken by the ten largest. Sequencing was performed on blood. The clonotype originates from a man aged 35 to 55 in good health. The genes are TRBV19 and TRBJ2-5; TRBD1 might be the D (6 bases). CDR3: CASSTTGQETQYF. The CDR3 nucleotides read TGTGCCAGTAGTACGACAGGTCAAGAGACCCAGTACTTC.